This is a list of T cell receptor beta chains from one sample in a study of T cell repertoires in cytomegalovirus infection. MiXCR was run by TCRdb on the reads, yielding one entry per CDR3 protein. The sample holds about 250,000 distinct CDR3 sequences, over 15% seen once. Source material: CD8+ T cells from PBMCs. Receptors were obtained from a human donor in good health (CMV status not recorded). Some clones in this sample may be carry-over from other donors' samples. Each CDR3 is given with its conserved first and last residue. The D gene is left open where the match is weak. Clone size appears in some rows only: once, few, many, or a class for an expanded clone.

v_call	j_call	d_call	clone_size	cdr3_aa	cdr3_nt
TRBV2	TRBJ2-7	-	few	CASSEISPPYEQYF	TGTGCCAGCAGTGAGATCTCTCCTCCCTACGAGCAGTACTTC
TRBV28	TRBJ1-5	-	many	CASSSLLRGPPSKPQHF	TGTGCCAGCAGTTCACTCCTCCGAGGGCCCCCATCAAAGCCCCAGCATTTT
TRBV19	TRBJ2-7	TRBD1	many	CASSIVDRGGYEQYF	TGTGCCAGTAGTATAGTGGACAGGGGAGGCTACGAGCAGTACTTC
TRBV5-5	TRBJ2-2	-	many	CASSYHAANTGELFF	TGTGCCAGCAGCTACCACGCCGCGAACACCGGGGAGCTGTTTTTT
TRBV7-2	TRBJ2-3	-	few	CASSLARAGWTDTQYF	TGTGCCAGCAGCTTAGCACGGGCAGGGTGGACAGATACGCAGTATTTT
TRBV7-2	TRBJ2-7	TRBD2	many	CASSFLAGTAYEQYF	TGTGCCAGCAGCTTTCTAGCGGGGACTGCCTACGAGCAGTACTTC
TRBV7-9	TRBJ2-7	-	few	CASGDGGAGEQYF	TGTGCCAGCGGCGATGGTGGGGCGGGCGAGCAGTACTTC
TRBV28	TRBJ2-1	-	once	CASSSLWGPSYNEQFF	TGTGCCAGCAGTTCCCTCTGGGGGCCGAGCTACAATGAGCAGTTCTTC
TRBV6-6	TRBJ2-1	TRBD2	few	CASISAGGVYNEQFF	TGTGCCAGCATCTCAGCGGGGGGGGTTTACAATGAGCAGTTCTTC
TRBV5-4	TRBJ2-7	TRBD1	few	CASSQLDRGVSYEQYF	TGTGCCAGCAGCCAGTTAGACAGGGGCGTCTCCTACGAGCAGTACTTC
TRBV19	TRBJ2-1	-	few	CASSIDSGMGHNEQFF	TGTGCCAGTAGTATAGATTCAGGGATGGGACACAATGAGCAGTTCTTC
TRBV12-3/TRBV12-4	TRBJ1-1	-	-	CASRQGSPEAFF	TGTGCCAGCAGGCAGGGGAGCCCTGAAGCTTTCTTT
TRBV28	TRBJ2-1	TRBD2	-	CASTRPTSGGNEQFF	TGTGCCAGCACCAGACCGACTAGCGGGGGGAATGAGCAGTTCTTC
TRBV11-2	TRBJ2-5	-	many	CASSTTGETQYF	TGTGCCAGCAGTACCACGGGGGAGACCCAGTACTTC
TRBV20-1	TRBJ2-7	-	-	CSAQGQGLSYEQYF	TGCAGTGCCCAGGGACAAGGCCTCTCCTACGAGCAGTACTTC
TRBV12-3/TRBV12-4	TRBJ2-7	-	-	CATAWSLGEQYF	TGTGCCACCGCTTGGAGCCTGGGGGAGCAGTACTTC
TRBV29-1	TRBJ1-1	-	-	CSVAGGRDTEAFF	TGCAGCGTTGCCGGGGGGCGGGATACTGAAGCTTTCTTT
TRBV25-1	TRBJ1-5	TRBD1	few	CASSDRDRYSNQPQHF	TGTGCCAGCAGTGATAGGGACAGGTATAGCAATCAGCCCCAGCATTTT
TRBV27	TRBJ2-5	TRBD2	-	CASSYGLASQETQYF	TGTGCCAGCAGTTACGGACTAGCGAGCCAAGAGACCCAGTACTTC
TRBV5-1	TRBJ2-7	TRBD1	-	CASSLGRGLNEQYF	TGCGCCAGCAGCTTGGGAAGGGGGCTGAACGAGCAGTACTTC
TRBV6-2/TRBV6-3	TRBJ1-2	TRBD1	-	CASSFEEGTGFVFDYGYTF	TGTGCCAGCAGTTTCGAAGAAGGGACAGGTTTTGTGTTTGACTATGGCTACACCTTC
TRBV7-9	TRBJ2-2	-	many	CASSSGRELFF	TGTGCCAGCAGCTCCGGCAGGGAGCTGTTTTTT
TRBV28	TRBJ2-1	TRBD2	many	CASSPRGLADNEQFF	TGTGCCAGCAGTCCAAGGGGACTAGCGGACAATGAGCAGTTCTTC
TRBV25-1	TRBJ1-4	-	-	CASSEWDAVINEKLFF	TGTGCCAGCAGTGAATGGGATGCGGTGATTAATGAAAAACTGTTTTTT
TRBV28	TRBJ2-2	TRBD2	-	CASTILAGGNTGELFF	TGTGCCAGCACGATCCTAGCGGGGGGGAACACCGGGGAGCTGTTTTTT
TRBV2	TRBJ2-7	-	many	CASSEDAGSHYEQYF	TGTGCCAGCAGTGAAGATGCGGGGTCCCACTACGAGCAGTACTTC
TRBV6-5	TRBJ1-1	-	-	CASRGRGFTEAFF	TGTGCCAGCCGGGGGAGGGGATTTACTGAAGCTTTCTTT
TRBV6-5	TRBJ2-7	-	few	CASSYSGTGVYSYEQYF	TGTGCCAGCAGTTACTCAGGTACAGGTGTTTACTCCTACGAGCAGTACTTC
TRBV7-9	TRBJ2-1	TRBD2	-	CASSLGRLAGGGLYNEQFF	TGTGCCAGCAGCTTGGGGAGACTAGCGGGGGGCGGCCTATACAATGAGCAGTTCTTC
TRBV7-9	TRBJ2-7	TRBD1	many	CASSLATGPDEQYF	TGTGCCAGCAGCTTAGCGACAGGGCCAGACGAGCAGTACTTC
TRBV5-4	TRBJ2-2	TRBD1	few	CASSWGTGYTGELFF	TGTGCCAGCAGCTGGGGGACAGGGTACACCGGGGAGCTGTTTTTT
TRBV7-8	TRBJ2-5	TRBD1	many	CASSLELGRGFSETQYF	TGTGCCAGCAGCTTAGAGTTAGGCAGGGGGTTTTCAGAGACCCAGTACTTC
TRBV7-2	TRBJ2-3	TRBD1	many	CASSTWTGPPAHTQYF	TGTGCCAGCAGCACCTGGACAGGGCCCCCGGCTCACACGCAGTATTTT
TRBV11-2	TRBJ1-6	-	-	CASSLEAGSPLHF	TGTGCCAGCAGCTTAGAGGCCGGTTCACCCCTCCACTTT
TRBV28	TRBJ2-3	TRBD1	-	CASSFTGTGAPDTQYF	TGTGCCAGCAGTTTTACCGGGACAGGGGCCCCCGATACGCAGTATTTT